This T cell receptor (beta chain) was captured in a study of blood T cell repertoires in COVID-19. Study-wide background: Acute-phase and convalescent COVID-19 samples originated in the United States, Italy and Spain. Sample material is recorded as cDNA or gDNA derived from T cells, B-cell-depleted T cells, or PBMCs.

Authors' data handling: Reference gene primers were amplified, and this amplification served to estimate nucleated cell counts. Sequencing used immunoSEQ multiplex PCR; TCRdb keeps in-frame clones, though not all of them. V and J calls and clone size come straight from that table; D and trimming were deduced from the DNA. The table lists 200,000 to 300,000 clones, roughly 82% of them singletons. The specimen was peripheral blood. The source is a woman in her 70s with acute or convalescent COVID-19.

The DNA for the CDR3 is TGTGCCAGTAGTTCACGGACAGCTACCGGCCAAGAGACCCAGTACTTC. It yields the protein CASSSRTATGQETQYF. The J gene is TRBJ2-5, the V gene TRBV19; possible D gene TRBD1, 6 bases. CDR3 size: 16 residues. Germline assignment: CDR1 LNHDA and CDR2 SQIVND (reference sequence). The V and J ends lost 5 bases and 1 base respectively, with 17 bases between them.